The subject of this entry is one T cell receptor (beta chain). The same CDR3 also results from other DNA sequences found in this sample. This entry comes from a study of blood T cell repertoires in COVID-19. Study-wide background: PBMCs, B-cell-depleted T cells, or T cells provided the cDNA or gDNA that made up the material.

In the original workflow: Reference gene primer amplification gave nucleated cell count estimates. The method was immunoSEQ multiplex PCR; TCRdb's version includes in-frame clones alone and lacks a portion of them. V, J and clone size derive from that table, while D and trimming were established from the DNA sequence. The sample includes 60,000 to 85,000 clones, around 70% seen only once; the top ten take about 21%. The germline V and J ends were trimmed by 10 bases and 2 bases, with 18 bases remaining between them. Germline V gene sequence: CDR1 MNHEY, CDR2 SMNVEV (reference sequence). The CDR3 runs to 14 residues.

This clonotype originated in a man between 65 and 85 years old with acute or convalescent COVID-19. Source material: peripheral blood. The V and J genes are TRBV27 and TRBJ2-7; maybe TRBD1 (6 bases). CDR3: CATARRGPTYEQYF. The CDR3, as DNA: TGTGCCACCGCGCGCAGGGGCCCCACCTACGAGCAGTACTTC.